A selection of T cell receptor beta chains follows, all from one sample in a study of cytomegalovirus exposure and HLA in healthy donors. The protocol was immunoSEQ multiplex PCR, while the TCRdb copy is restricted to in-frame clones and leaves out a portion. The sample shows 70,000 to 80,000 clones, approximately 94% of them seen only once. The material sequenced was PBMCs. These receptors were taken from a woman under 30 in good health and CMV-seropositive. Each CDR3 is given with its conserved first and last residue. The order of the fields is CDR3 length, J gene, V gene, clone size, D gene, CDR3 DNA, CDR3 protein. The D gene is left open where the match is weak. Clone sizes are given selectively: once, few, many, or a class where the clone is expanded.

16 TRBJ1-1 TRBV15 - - TGTGCCACCAGCAGAGGAAGAGTCAGGGGGAACACTGAAGCTTTCTTT CATSRGRVRGNTEAFF
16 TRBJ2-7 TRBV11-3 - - TGTGCCAGCAGCTTATTAGGGTTTCGGGGGACCTACGAGCAGTACTTC CASSLLGFRGTYEQYF
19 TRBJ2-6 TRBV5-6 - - TGTGCCAGCAGCTCCGTACTTCAGGGCTTAGGAGCTGGGGCCAACGTCCTGACTTTC CASSSVLQGLGAGANVLTF
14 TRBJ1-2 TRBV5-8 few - TGTGCCAGCAGCTTTGCCAGGTTAACCTATGGCTACACCTTC CASSFARLTYGYTF
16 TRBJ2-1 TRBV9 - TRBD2 TGTGCCAGCAGCGTAGCGGGGAGGGTATCCTACAATGAGCAGTTCTTC CASSVAGRVSYNEQFF
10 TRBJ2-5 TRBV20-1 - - TGCAGCGCTCCGGGGGAGACCCAGTACTTC CSAPGETQYF
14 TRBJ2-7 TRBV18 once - TGTGCCAGCTCTCAAGACGCAGGGCTGCACGAGCAGTACTTC CASSQDAGLHEQYF
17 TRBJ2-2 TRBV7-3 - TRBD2 TGTGCCAGCAGCCCCGGACTAGCGGGGGCCTGGGGCGGGGAGCTGTTTTTT CASSPGLAGAWGGELFF
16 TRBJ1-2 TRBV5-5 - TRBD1 TGTGCCAGCAGCCCCATCGCGACAGGGACGATCTATGGCTACACCTTC CASSPIATGTIYGYTF
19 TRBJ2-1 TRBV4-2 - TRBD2 TGTGCCAGCAGCCAAGTTCAACTAGCGGGAGTTGGGGACTACAATGAGCAGTTCTTC CASSQVQLAGVGDYNEQFF
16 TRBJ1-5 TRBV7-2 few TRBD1 TGTGCCAGCAGCTCCGGAGGACAGGGGAGTAGTCAGCCCCAGCATTTT CASSSGGQGSSQPQHF
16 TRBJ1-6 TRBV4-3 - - TGCGCCAGCAGCCAAGATGTTCATCCCAGGGGATCACCCCTCCACTTT CASSQDVHPRGSPLHF
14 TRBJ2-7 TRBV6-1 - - TGTGCCAGCAGTGGGCTCAGTACCTCCTACGAGCAGTACTTC CASSGLSTSYEQYF
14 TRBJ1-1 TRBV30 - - TGTGCCTGGAGTGGAAAACAGGGGAACACTGAAGCTTTCTTT CAWSGKQGNTEAFF
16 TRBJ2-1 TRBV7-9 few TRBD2 TGTGCCAGCAGCCCCCGGGAGGGTAGCGCCTACAATGAGCAGTTCTTC CASSPREGSAYNEQFF
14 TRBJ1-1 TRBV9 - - TGTGCCAGCAGCGTTCAGGTATCTAACACTGAAGCTTTCTTT CASSVQVSNTEAFF
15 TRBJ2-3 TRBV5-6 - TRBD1 TGTGCCAGCAGCTTGGACAGGGGATACACAGATACGCAGTATTTT CASSLDRGYTDTQYF
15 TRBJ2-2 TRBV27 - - TGTGCCAGCAGTTTAGGGGCACCCTACACCGGGGAGCTGTTTTTT CASSLGAPYTGELFF
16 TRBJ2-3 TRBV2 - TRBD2 TGTGCCAGCAGCACCGGGACTAGCGGCCCCACAGATACGCAGTATTTT CASSTGTSGPTDTQYF
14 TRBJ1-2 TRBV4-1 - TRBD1 TGCGCCAGCTCTCCGGGGACAGGGGAATATGGCTACACCTTC CASSPGTGEYGYTF
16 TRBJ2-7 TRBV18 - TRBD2 TGTGCCAGCTCACCAGTAGCGGGGCTTGACTTCTACGAGCAGTACTTC CASSPVAGLDFYEQYF
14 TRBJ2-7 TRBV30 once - TGTGCCTGGAGTGCTCAATCGGGACTCTCTGAGCAGTACTTC CAWSAQSGLSEQYF
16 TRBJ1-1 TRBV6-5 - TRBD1 TGTGCCAGCAGTTACTTAGGGACAGGGATGAACACTGAAGCTTTCTTT CASSYLGTGMNTEAFF
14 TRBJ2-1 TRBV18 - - TGTGCCAGCTCACCACCGGCAGGGCGAGACGAGCAGTTCTTC CASSPPAGRDEQFF
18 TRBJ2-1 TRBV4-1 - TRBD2 TGCGCCAGCAGCCAAGATTCTCGTCCGGGACTAGCGGGATATGAGCAGTTCTTC CASSQDSRPGLAGYEQFF
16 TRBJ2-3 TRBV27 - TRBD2 TGTGCCAGCAGTTTAATTCCTAGCGGGAGTGGAGATACGCAGTATTTT CASSLIPSGSGDTQYF
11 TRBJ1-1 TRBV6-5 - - TGTGCCAGCCTAAGACAGACTGAAGCTTTCTTT CASLRQTEAFF
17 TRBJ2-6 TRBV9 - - TGTGCCAGCAGCGGGTCATTCAGGGCCTCTGGGGCCAACGTCCTGACTTTC CASSGSFRASGANVLTF
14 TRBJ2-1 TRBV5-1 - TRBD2 TGCGCCAGCATCCGGAGCGGGGGGGAGGGTGAGCAGTTCTTC CASIRSGGEGEQFF
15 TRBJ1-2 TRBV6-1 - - TGTGCCAGCAGTAACCATCGCCATCCGGGCTATGGCTACACCTTC CASSNHRHPGYGYTF
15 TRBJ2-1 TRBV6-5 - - TGTGCCAGCAGTTACTCTCATAACCCGTCCAGTGAGCAGTTCTTC CASSYSHNPSSEQFF
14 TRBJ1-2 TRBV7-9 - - TGTGCCGGGAGAGGGCAGCTGAGTAACTATGGCTACACCTTC CAGRGQLSNYGYTF
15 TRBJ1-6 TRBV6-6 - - TGTGCCAGCAGTTACTCGGGTGACAATGATTCACCCCTCCACTTT CASSYSGDNDSPLHF
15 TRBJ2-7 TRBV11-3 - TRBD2 TGTGCCAGCAGCGCCATGACTAGCGGGGGTTACGAGCAGTACTTC CASSAMTSGGYEQYF
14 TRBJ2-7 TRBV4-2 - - TGTGCCAGCAGCCAAGAGTGGGCCTCCTACGAGCAGTACTTC CASSQEWASYEQYF
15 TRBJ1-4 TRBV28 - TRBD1 TGTGCCAGCAGTCTGGGGGACAGGGAAAATGAAAAACTGTTTTTT CASSLGDRENEKLFF
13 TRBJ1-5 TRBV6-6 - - TGTGCCAGCAGTTACAGGGGAAATCAGCCCCAGCATTTT CASSYRGNQPQHF
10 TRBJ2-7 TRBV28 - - TGTGCCAGCAGTTCGAGCGAGCAGTACTTC CASSSSEQYF
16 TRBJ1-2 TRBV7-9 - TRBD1 TGTGCCAGCAGCCTAGCCAAGGGGACAGGGGAAGGTGGCTACACCTTC CASSLAKGTGEGGYTF
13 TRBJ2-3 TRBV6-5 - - TGTGCCAGCAGACCCGGAGGGACAGATACGCAGTATTTT CASRPGGTDTQYF
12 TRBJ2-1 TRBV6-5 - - TGTGCCAGCAAACAGGGAGTCGGTGAGCAGTTCTTC CASKQGVGEQFF
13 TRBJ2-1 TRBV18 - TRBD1 TGTGCCAGCTCAGCCACAGGGGGCACTGAGCAGTTCTTC CASSATGGTEQFF
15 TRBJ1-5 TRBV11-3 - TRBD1 TGTGCCAGCAGCCTGGGACAGGGGAGAAATCAGCCCCAGCATTTT CASSLGQGRNQPQHF
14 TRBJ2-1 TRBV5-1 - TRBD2 TGCGCCAGCAGCTTGGGCGGGAGTGGGGGGGAGCAGTTCTTC CASSLGGSGGEQFF
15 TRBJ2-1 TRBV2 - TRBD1 TGTGCCAGCAGTTTAGGGGGCGCTTCCTACAATGAGCAGTTCTTC CASSLGGASYNEQFF